The 8 T cell receptor beta chains presented below share a single source sample, sequenced in a study of T cells in Graves' hyperthyroidism and ophthalmopathy. RNA transcripts provided the source from which TCR beta CDR3 regions were amplified. When the TCR CDR3 underwent first-round RT-PCR, the HTBI primer set was used. Via MiXCR, TCRdb re-called the multiplex PCR reads, giving one row per CDR3 protein. The table records fewer than 700,000 distinct CDR3 sequences, roughly 15% of them present only once. Sequencing was done on a sample of blood. The source is a woman aged 18-30 years with Graves' ophthalmopathy.

This clonotype was found many times. The chain joins TRBV28 to TRBJ1-5; possible D gene TRBD1, 6 bases. This CDR3 is 13 amino acids long. Germline loops: CDR1 MDHEN, CDR2 SYDVKM. Trimming stripped 6 bases from V and 4 bases from J, with 10 bases between. CDR3 amino acids: CASSRTVNQPQHF. In nucleotides, the CDR3 is TGTGCCAGCAGCAGGACAGTGAATCAGCCCCAGCATTTT.

This clonotype has only a few counts. CDR3 region: CASSAEQGGEQFF. For the CDR3, the DNA is TGTGCCAGCAGCGCGGAACAGGGGGGTGAGCAGTTCTTC. The chain has TRBV9 and TRBJ2-1, with 8 bases that match TRBD1. The germline V gene encodes CDR1 SGDLS and CDR2 YYNGEE. V lost 3 bases and J lost 9; bases outside the gene matches: 5. CDR3 length equals 13 residues.

This clonotype was seen ten or more times. The rearrangement uses TRBV5-1 and TRBJ1-4; TRBD1 matches 9 bases. Trimming at V came to 3 bases and at J to 5 bases, leaving 8 bases not matched to a gene. In germline, CDR1 is SGHRS, CDR2 YFSETQ. This CDR3 contains 16 residues. CDR3 in amino acids: CASSSRTGDVNEKLFF. CDR3 DNA sequence: TGCGCCAGCAGCTCGAGGACAGGGGACGTGAATGAAAAACTGTTTTTT. The variable domain in full, completed from reference TRBV5-1 and TRBJ1-4, reads KAGVTQTPRYLIKTRGQQVTLSCSPISGHRSVSWYQQTPGQGLQFLFEYFSETQRNKGNFPGRFSGRQFSNSRSEMNVSTLELGDSALYLCASSSRTGDVNEKLFFGSGTQLSVL.

This clonotype was detected many times. This chain joins TRBV27 and TRBJ1-5; maybe TRBD1 (5 bases). CDR3 length: 13 residues. Germline lookup yields CDR1 MNHEY and CDR2 SMNVEV (reference sequence). V lost 3 bases and J lost 6, with 9 bases in between. Written as DNA, the CDR3 is TGTGCCAGCAGTTTGAGGGGAAGTCAGCCCCAGCATTTT. Its protein is CASSLRGSQPQHF.

There are many counts of this clonotype. This sequence joins TRBV5-5 and TRBJ2-5, with D tentatively TRBD1 (5 bases). V lost 4 bases to trimming and J lost 5 bases, with 12 bases between them. This CDR3 region has 13 residues. Germline lookup yields CDR1 SGHKS and CDR2 YYEKEE (reference sequence). For the CDR3, the DNA is TGTGCCAGCAGCACGGTTAAGGGGGAGACCCAGTACTTC. Translated, it gives CASSTVKGETQYF.

Notes on this clonotype: A read error may be the cause here, since a much bigger clone is one base away. The chain carries TRBV12-3 or TRBV12-4 and TRBJ2-7; D gene unclear. The CDR3 sequence is 14 residues long. The CDR3 loop reads CTSTTGQETYEQYF. In DNA form, the CDR3 reads TGTACCAGCACCACCGGGCAGGAGACCTACGAGCAGTACTTC.

This clonotype has ten or more counts. The rearrangement joins TRBV11-2 to TRBJ1-6; D is ambiguous. The germline V gene has CDR1 SGHAT and CDR2 FQNNGV. V was trimmed by 5 bases and J by 8 bases, leaving 7 bases between them. This CDR3 region has 12 residues. CDR3 DNA: TGTGCCAGCAGCCCCAGTGATTCACCCCTCCACTTT. It is translated as CASSPSDSPLHF.

V usage is TRBV27 and J usage is TRBJ1-5; tentatively, D is TRBD1 (5 bases). The CDR3 length is 16 residues. V gave up 0 bases and J gave up 3 bases, with 12 bases separating them. From germline, CDR1 is MNHEY and CDR2 SMNVEV (reference sequence). This CDR3 is CASSLSGGGNNQPQHF. DNA for the CDR3: TGTGCCAGCAGTTTATCGGGGGGTGGTAACAATCAGCCCCAGCATTTT.